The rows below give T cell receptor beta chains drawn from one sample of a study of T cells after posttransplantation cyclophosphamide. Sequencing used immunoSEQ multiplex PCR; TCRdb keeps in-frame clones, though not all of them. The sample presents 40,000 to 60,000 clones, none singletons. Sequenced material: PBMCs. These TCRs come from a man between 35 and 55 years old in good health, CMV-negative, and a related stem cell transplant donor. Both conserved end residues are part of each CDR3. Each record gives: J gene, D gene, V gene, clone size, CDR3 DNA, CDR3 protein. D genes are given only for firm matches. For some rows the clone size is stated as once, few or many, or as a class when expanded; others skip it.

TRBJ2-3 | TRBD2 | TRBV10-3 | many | TGTGCCATCAGAAGAAGAAGGACTAGCGGGAAATCAGATACGCAGTATTTT | CAIRRRRTSGKSDTQYF
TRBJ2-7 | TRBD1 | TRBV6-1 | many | TGTGCCAGCAGGGAAACGAACCTAGCAACCCGGGACAGTAAGAGCTCCTACGAGCAGTACTTC | CASRETNLATRDSKSSYEQYF
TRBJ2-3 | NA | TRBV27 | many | TGTGCCAGCAGTTTAGATTTCAGGGGCGCTGATACGCAGTATTTT | CASSLDFRGADTQYF
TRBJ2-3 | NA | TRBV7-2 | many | TGTGCCAGCAGCAGAACCACTAGCACAGATACGCAGTATTTT | CASSRTTSTDTQYF
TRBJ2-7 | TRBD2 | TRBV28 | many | TGTGCCAGCAGATCCGCCGGGACTAGCCTTTACGAGCAGTACTTC | CASRSAGTSLYEQYF
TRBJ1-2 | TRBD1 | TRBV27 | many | TGTGCCAGCAGTGCCACAGGGGTTAACTATGGCTACACCTTC | CASSATGVNYGYTF
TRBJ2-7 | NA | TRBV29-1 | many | TGCAGCGTTGTTCGGGGTGGGCTCAGCGAGCAGTACTTC | CSVVRGGLSEQYF
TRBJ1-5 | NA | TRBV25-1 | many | TGTGCCAGCAGTCCGGGATCAAATCAGCCCCAGCATTTT | CASSPGSNQPQHF
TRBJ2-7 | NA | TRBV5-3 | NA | TGTGCCAGAAGCTTGTTAGGGGGAAGGGAGCAGTACTTC | CARSLLGGREQYF
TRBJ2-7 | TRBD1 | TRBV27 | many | TGTGCCAGCAGCGGTGGACAGGGTTACTACGAGCAGTACTTC | CASSGGQGYYEQYF
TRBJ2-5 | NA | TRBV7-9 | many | TGTGCCAGCAGCTTCGGGAGATACGGAGAGACCCAGTACTTC | CASSFGRYGETQYF
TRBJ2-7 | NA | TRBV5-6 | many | TGTGCCAGCAGCTTGTCGGGAAATCCGGCCTACGAGCAGTACTTC | CASSLSGNPAYEQYF
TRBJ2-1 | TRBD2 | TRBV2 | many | TGTGCCAGCAGAAGACTAGCGGAGGGGGTTAGCTCCTACAATGAGCAGTTCTTC | CASRRLAEGVSSYNEQFF
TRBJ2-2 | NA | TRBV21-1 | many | TGTGCCAGCAGCAAAGATGGGGCGGCCCCGGGACTAGCGGGCGACACCGGGGAGCTGTTTTTT | CASSKDGAAPGLAGDTGELFF
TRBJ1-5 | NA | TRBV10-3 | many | TGTGCCATCAGTGAAGGGGATGGAAGCAATCAGCCCCAGCATTTT | CAISEGDGSNQPQHF
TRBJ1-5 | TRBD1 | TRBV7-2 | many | TGTGCCAGCAGCTCTGACCCGGGACAGGGAAAGCGGCCCCAGCATTTT | CASSSDPGQGKRPQHF